These 10 T cell receptor beta chains were sequenced from one sample in a study of regulatory T cells in long-lasting Graves disease. Investigators prepared the TCR beta libraries by applying iRepertoire HTBI primers and Arm-PCR of CDR3 regions. TCRdb itself ran the multiplex PCR reads through MiXCR, one entry per CDR3 protein. The sample yields fewer than 650,000 distinct CDR3 sequences, about 15% seen once. The time point: newly diagnosed GD, antithyroid drugs for less than 3 months. The TCR library was made from RNA that had been extracted from PBMCs in TRIzol. The same sample was also used in a study of T cells in Graves' hyperthyroidism and ophthalmopathy.

The sequencing here drew on peripheral blood mononuclear cells (PBMCs), taken at new diagnosis, from a patient treated with antithyroid drugs. The receptors were sampled from a man younger than 35 with Graves disease.

At least ten counts were recorded for this clonotype. The chain combines TRBV20-1 with TRBJ2-3, with TRBD2 identical over 7 bases. The J segment lost 4 bases and the V segment lost 1 base, leaving 26 bases of the junction unmatched. Germline CDR1 DFQATT, CDR2 SNEGSKA (reference sequence). The CDR3 runs to 21 residues. In DNA form, the CDR3 reads TGCAGTGCTAGAGTTTACGCCCGACTAGCCGGGACGGGTCCTAGAGCAGATACGCAGTATTTT. It yields the protein CSARVYARLAGTGPRADTQYF.

This clonotype has a count of ten or more. The chain has TRBV3-1 and TRBJ1-1, with D hard to call. The germline V and J ends were trimmed by 0 bases and 1 base, with 3 bases remaining between them. Germline CDR1 is LGHDT and CDR2 is YNNKEL (reference sequence). The CDR3 runs 13 residues. The CDR3 reads CASSQDTNTEAFF. CDR3 coding DNA: TGTGCCAGCAGCCAAGACACGAACACTGAAGCTTTCTTT.

This clonotype was counted ten times or more. The chain recombines TRBV7-8 with TRBJ1-5; 7 bases map to TRBD1. Germline V lookup: CDR1 SGHVS, CDR2 FQNEAQ. The CDR3 consists of 15 residues. V shed 4 bases and J 5 bases; nucleotides not matched to a gene: 8. CDR3 loop: CASSSQGSWDQPQHF. CDR3 in DNA: TGTGCCAGCAGCTCACAGGGGAGTTGGGATCAGCCCCAGCATTTT.

The CDR3 sequence is CASSALAGSPSSYNEQFF. In DNA, the CDR3 is TGCGCCAGCAGTGCGCTAGCGGGATCCCCGAGCTCCTACAATGAGCAGTTCTTC. The J gene is TRBJ2-1, the V gene TRBV10-1; 9 bases are a match to TRBD2. Germline CDR1 WNHNN, CDR2 SYGVQD (reference sequence). This CDR3 region has 18 residues. V lost 4 bases to trimming and J lost 0 bases; unmatched junction nucleotides: 10.

This clonotype was observed a few times. CDR3 in amino acids: CSARLSLAGTTGNTIYF. In DNA form, the CDR3 reads TGCAGTGCTAGACTCTCCCTGGCGGGGACGACTGGAAACACCATATATTTT. This sequence joins TRBV20-1 and TRBJ1-3, with a possible D match to TRBD1 (5 bases). Trimming shortened V by 2 bases and J by 2 bases, and 19 bases separated the two germline ends. The CDR3 consists of 17 residues. Germline V gene sequence: CDR1 DFQATT, CDR2 SNEGSKA (reference sequence).

This clonotype occurred a few times. This chain links TRBV27 with TRBJ2-7, with D perhaps assigned TRBD1 or TRBD2 (5 bases each). CDR1 and CDR2 from the germline V gene are MNHEY and SMNVEV (reference sequence). There are 16 residues in the CDR3. V was clipped by 5 bases and J by 3 bases, with 20 bases between them. DNA of the CDR3: TGTGCCAGCAGTCCCCGGACTGTTGCCGGACACTACGAGCAGTACTTC. Encoded protein: CASSPRTVAGHYEQYF.

This clonotype has a count of ten or more. The rearrangement links TRBV7-9 to TRBJ2-7; TRBD2 is a possible D gene (6 bases). Germline V gene sequence: CDR1 SEHNR, CDR2 FQNEAQ (reference sequence). V was shortened by 5 bases and J by 5 bases, with 16 bases between the two germline ends. The CDR3 is made up of 14 amino acids. The DNA of the CDR3 is TGTGCCAGCAGCCTCTCCGGGACTCCGGACGAGCAGTACTTC. This gives the protein CASSLSGTPDEQYF.

The DNA for the CDR3 is TGTGCCAGCAGCTTAATGGCTAGCGGGAGAAATGAGCAGTTCTTC. Translated, it gives CASSLMASGRNEQFF. This chain joins TRBV11-2 and TRBJ2-1, with TRBD2 matching over 10 bases. The CDR3 has 15 amino acids. The J segment lost 7 bases and the V segment lost 2 bases, leaving 5 bases of the junction unmatched. Germline V CDR1 and CDR2: SGHAT, FQNNGV. The variable domain in full, with the rest retrieved from reference TRBV11-2 and TRBJ2-1, is EAGVAQSPRYKIIEKRQSVAFWCNPISGHATLYWYQQILGQGPKLLIQFQNNGVVDDSQLPKDRFSAERLKGVDSTLKIQPAKLEDSAVYLCASSLMASGRNEQFFGPGTRLTVL.

This clonotype was seen ten or more times. The V gene is TRBV28, the J gene TRBJ2-7, with 10 bases identical to TRBD2. After removal of 6 bases from V and 0 bases from J, the junction contained 5 bases not matched to a gene. The CDR3 consists of 15 residues. Germline-derived CDR1 and CDR2 are MDHEN and SYDVKM. DNA for the CDR3: TGTGCCAGCAGAACGAGCGGGAGGGCCTCCTACGAGCAGTACTTC. Its protein product is CASRTSGRASYEQYF.

The genes are TRBV15 and TRBJ2-1; 9 bases match TRBD1. In germline, CDR1 is LNHNV, CDR2 YYDKDF (reference sequence). The CDR3 length is 16 residues. With 5 bases clipped from V and 7 bases from J, the junction kept 12 bases outside the gene matches. The CDR3 DNA reads as TGTGCCACCAGCCTACCGGTGACAGGGGGAGGAAATGAGCAGTTCTTC. Encoded protein: CATSLPVTGGGNEQFF.